The 3 T cell receptor beta chains in this list originate from one sample, sequenced in a study of blood T cells in healthy people across ages. A sample-barcoded 5' primer and a J-beta primer mix were used in a second PCR of about 7 to 11 cycles. TCRdb itself ran the 5' RACE reads through MiXCR, one entry per CDR3 protein. Among 700,000 or so distinct CDR3 sequences listed, 22% were seen once. Input material: blood. The origin of the receptors is a man aged 65 to 79 in good health.

This clonotype has only a few counts. The CDR3 here is CASSPTRGSSYNEQFF. The CDR3 DNA reads as TGCGCCAGCAGTCCTACGCGGGGGAGCTCCTACAATGAGCAGTTCTTC. The rearrangement uses TRBV10-2 and TRBJ2-1; 7 nucleotides align to TRBD2. Per the germline V gene, CDR1 is WSHSY and CDR2 is SAAADI. The CDR3 runs 16 residues. The trim removed 5 bases at V and 0 bases at J, leaving 7 bases unmatched.

This clonotype was seen ten or more times. The genes are TRBV12-5 and TRBJ2-1; 7 bases agree with TRBD2. The CDR3 is 15 amino acids. V shed 3 bases, J shed 7 bases, and the junction held 9 bases outside the gene matches. Germline V CDR1 and CDR2: LGHNT, FRNRAP. CDR3: CASGFEGGPWNEQFF. CDR3 sequence (DNA): TGTGCTAGTGGTTTTGAGGGAGGGCCGTGGAATGAGCAGTTCTTC. Complete variable domain (other parts from reference TRBV12-5 and TRBJ2-1): DARVTQTPRHKVTEMGQEVTMRCQPILGHNTVFWYRQTMMQGLELLAYFRNRAPLDDSGMPKDRFSAEMPDATLATLKIQPSEPRDSAVYFCASGFEGGPWNEQFFGPGTRLTVL.

This clonotype was seen a handful of times. The genes are TRBV28 and TRBJ1-1, with 7 bases that match TRBD1. Germline CDR1 is MDHEN and CDR2 is SYDVKM. J gave up 0 bases and V 2 bases, and 15 bases lay outside the gene matches. This CDR3 spans 19 amino acids. Here the CDR3 reads CASSLGFGTENSLNTEAFF. The CDR3 region has the DNA TGTGCCAGCAGTTTAGGATTCGGGACAGAGAATTCATTGAACACTGAAGCTTTCTTT.